A selection of T cell receptor beta chains follows, all from one sample in a study of T cells in Graves' hyperthyroidism and ophthalmopathy. Via MiXCR, TCRdb re-called the multiplex PCR reads, giving one row per CDR3 protein. Of about 500,000 distinct CDR3 sequences listed, 14% are singletons. Material: blood. All receptors derive from a young woman with Graves' hyperthyroidism. CDR3s include the opening cysteine and the closing phenylalanine or tryptophan. The D gene is left open where the match is weak. Clone size is given for some rows only: seen once, a few or many times, or a class if the clone is expanded.

V,D,size,J,CDR3,DNA
TRBV7-9,.,many,TRBJ1-2,CASSLGWGLNGYTF,TGTGCCAGCAGCTTAGGTTGGGGGCTTAATGGCTACACCTTC
TRBV7-9,TRBD1,many,TRBJ2-1,CASSLWTGDNEQFF,TGTGCCAGCAGCTTGTGGACAGGGGATAATGAGCAGTTCTTC
TRBV12-3/TRBV12-4,.,many,TRBJ1-2,CASSTDRSYHYGYTF,TGTGCCAGCAGCACCGACAGATCCTATCACTATGGCTACACCTTC
TRBV20-1,TRBD2,many,TRBJ2-1,CSLAGVGYNEQFF,TGCAGCCTAGCGGGAGTTGGGTACAATGAGCAGTTCTTC
TRBV7-7,TRBD1,few,TRBJ2-1,CASSLVPGTESDNEQFF,TGTGCTAGCAGCTTAGTACCCGGGACAGAATCGGACAATGAGCAGTTCTTC
TRBV11-1,TRBD1,many,TRBJ2-7,CASSPRDRRGYEQYF,TGTGCCAGCAGCCCGAGGGACAGGAGGGGCTACGAGCAGTACTTC
TRBV12-3/TRBV12-4,.,many,TRBJ1-1,CASRMPGTVEAFF,TGTGCCAGCAGGATGCCCGGGACGGTTGAAGCTTTCTTT
TRBV12-3/TRBV12-4,.,.,TRBJ2-3,CASTTGSGPTDTQCF,TGTGCCAGCACCACCGGGAGTGGTCCCACAGATACGCAGTGTTTT
TRBV27,.,few,TRBJ1-4,CASSLTRGFPNGKLFF,TGTGCCAGCAGTTTGACAAGGGGCTTCCCCAATGGAAAACTGTTTTTT
TRBV20-1,TRBD2,.,TRBJ2-1,CSARDWGGASLGHNEQFF,TGCAGTGCTAGAGATTGGGGGGGAGCTTCCTTGGGCCACAATGAGCAGTTCTTC
TRBV30,.,many,TRBJ2-1,CAWRDVGYNEQFF,TGTGCCTGGAGGGACGTGGGCTACAATGAGCAGTTCTTC
TRBV11-1,.,many,TRBJ1-2,CASSRGGTSVYGYTF,TGTGCCAGCAGCCGAGGGGGGACATCCGTCTATGGCTACACCTTC
TRBV9,.,many,TRBJ1-1,CASSGLRGGSEAFF,TGTGCCAGCAGCGGGCTTAGGGGGGGAAGTGAAGCTTTCTTT
TRBV27,.,.,TRBJ2-1,CASSFSGSLWGEQFF,TGTGCCAGCAGTTTCAGCGGTAGCCTGTGGGGTGAGCAGTTCTTC
TRBV11-2,.,many,TRBJ2-5,CASSRTTTQETQYF,TGTGCCAGCAGTCGGACTACCACCCAAGAGACCCAGTACTTC
TRBV5-1,.,.,TRBJ2-1,CASSPKGTPYNEQFF,TGCGCCAGCAGCCCGAAAGGGACTCCCTACAATGAGCAGTTCTTC
TRBV6-1,TRBD1,many,TRBJ2-7,CASSQGTGGFYEQYF,TGTGCCAGCAGTCAGGGGACAGGGGGTTTCTACGAGCAGTACTTC